Below, 25 T cell receptor beta chains from the same sample are listed, as sequenced in a study of T cell responses to AZD1222 COVID-19 vaccine. The assay was immunoSEQ multiplex PCR, and TCRdb's table has in-frame clones only and misses some. The sample lists about 73,000 clones, 89% occurring once. Here the sequenced sample was peripheral blood, taken 28 days after the second AZD1222 dose. The receptors shown here come from an adult who received the AZD1222 COVID-19 vaccine.

This chain joins TRBV7-7 and TRBJ2-5, with 11 bases aligning to TRBD2. Per germline, CDR1 SSHAT and CDR2 FNYEAQ (reference sequence). This CDR3 has 17 residues. The trim removed 1 base at V and 2 bases at J, leaving 6 bases unmatched. CDR3 amino acids: CASSLVPSGGIQETQYF. For the CDR3, the DNA is TGTGCCAGCAGCTTAGTTCCTAGCGGGGGGATACAAGAGACCCAGTACTTC. Together with reference TRBV7-7 and TRBJ2-5, the CDR3 gives the full variable domain: GAGVSQSPRYKVTKRGQDVTLRCDPISSHATLYWYQQALGQGPEFLTYFNYEAQPDKSGLPSDRFSAERPEGSISTLTIQRTEQRDSAMYRCASSLVPSGGIQETQYFGPGTRLLVL.

The chain joins TRBV10-2 to TRBJ1-2; weak D call: TRBD1 (5 bases). V lost 7 bases and J lost 4, with 22 bases in between. The CDR3 has 16 residues. Germline V gene sequence: CDR1 WSHSY, CDR2 SAAADI. Here the CDR3 reads CASTERVGVLPYGYTF. The CDR3 DNA is TGCGCCAGCACCGAGAGGGTGGGGGTCCTTCCCTATGGCTACACCTTC.

V and J are TRBV7-8 and TRBJ2-7; D might be TRBD1 (6 bases). CDR3 size: 15 residues. Trimming removed 1 base from V and 3 bases from J, with 13 bases in between. In germline, CDR1 is SGHVS, CDR2 FQNEAQ. In nucleotides, the CDR3 is TGTGCCAGCAGCTTAGTCTTGGACAGTATCTACGAGCAGTACTTC. It specifies CASSLVLDSIYEQYF. The full variable domain, rest sourced from reference TRBV7-8 and TRBJ2-7, is GAGVSQSPRYKVAKRGQDVALRCDPISGHVSLFWYQQALGQGPEFLTYFQNEAQLDKSGLPSDRFFAERPEGSVSTLKIQRTQQEDSAVYLCASSLVLDSIYEQYFGPGTRLTVT.

J is TRBJ1-1 and V is TRBV28; 7 positions match TRBD1. V was pared by 6 bases and J by 4 bases, with 20 bases of the junction left unmatched. Per the germline V gene, CDR1 is MDHEN and CDR2 is SYDVKM. The CDR3 totals 18 residues. In DNA, the CDR3 is TGTGCCAGCAGCCCCAGGGGGGGGGCAGGGGGGATAGGCACTGAAGCTTTCTTT. Protein: CASSPRGGAGGIGTEAFF.

V gene TRBV30 combines with J gene TRBJ1-5; no clear D. The V gene's germline CDR1 is GTSNPN and CDR2 SVGIG (reference sequence). The CDR3 runs 13 residues. The V end lost 0 bases, the J end lost 9 bases, and 12 bases lay between the germline ends. The CDR3 region has the DNA TGTGCCTGGAGTGTAGCCCCGGAGGGGCCCCAGCATTTT. Translating it yields CAWSVAPEGPQHF.

The chain is built from TRBV7-2 and TRBJ2-5; 14 nucleotides align to TRBD2. V shed 5 bases and J 5 bases; nucleotides not matched to a gene: 7. Per germline, CDR1 SGHTA and CDR2 FQGNSA. This CDR3 has 16 residues. The CDR3: CASSPGLAGVRETQYF. CDR3 nucleotide sequence: TGTGCCAGCAGCCCGGGACTAGCGGGAGTTCGTGAGACCCAGTACTTC.

CDR3 DNA: TGTGCCAGCAGCCGTGACAGGGTCTATGGAAACACCATATATTTT. Encoded protein: CASSRDRVYGNTIYF. The rearrangement joins TRBV14 to TRBJ1-3, with 7 bases aligning to TRBD1. CDR3 length: 15 amino acids. The ends lost 4 bases at V and 3 bases at J; junction bases unmatched: 6. The germline gives CDR1 SGHDN, CDR2 FVKESK.

Of note for this clone: Other DNA variants within this sample encode the same CDR3. The chain combines TRBV7-2 with TRBJ1-3, with D unclear. Trimming pared 5 bases from V and 2 bases from J, leaving 7 bases between. CDR1 is SGHTA and CDR2 is FQGNSA in the germline V gene. CDR3 size: 13 residues. The CDR3 coding sequence is TGTGCCAGCAGCCCCTCTCCTGGAAACACCATATATTTT. Its translation: CASSPSPGNTIYF. Using reference TRBV7-2 and TRBJ1-3 for the parts outside the CDR3, the full variable domain is GAGVSQSPSNKVTEKGKDVELRCDPISGHTALYWYRQSLGQGLEFLIYFQGNSAPDKSGLPSDRFSAERTGGSVSTLTIQRTQQEDSAVYLCASSPSPGNTIYFGEGSWLTVV.

This clone was found once. The V and J genes are TRBV7-3 and TRBJ1-1; D remains unclear. The CDR3 is made up of 13 amino acids. Germline loops: CDR1 SGHTA, CDR2 FQGTGA. V lost 4 bases and J 4 bases, leaving 10 bases between the germline ends. The CDR3 region has the DNA TGTGCCAGCAGCTCCCTCCTGGGCACTGAAGCTTTCTTT. As protein: CASSSLLGTEAFF. Together with reference TRBV7-3 and TRBJ1-1, the CDR3 gives the full variable domain: GAGVSQTPSNKVTEKGKYVELRCDPISGHTALYWYRQSLGQGPEFLIYFQGTGAADDSGLPNDRFFAVRPEGSVSTLKIQRTERGDSAVYLCASSSLLGTEAFFGQGTRLTVV.

This clone was observed a single time. The chain carries TRBV29-1 and TRBJ1-4; D perhaps matches TRBD1 (6 bases). V lost 7 bases and J 4 bases, leaving 13 bases between the germline ends. The CDR3 is 13 residues long. Per germline, CDR1 SQVTM and CDR2 ANQGSEA. CDR3 DNA: TGCAGCGGACACAGGGTTTGTAATGAAAAACTGTTTTTT. The encoded protein is CSGHRVCNEKLFF.

The chain carries TRBV7-9 and TRBJ1-6, with D unresolved. This CDR3 is built from 12 residues. Per the germline V gene, CDR1 is SEHNR and CDR2 is FQNEAQ (reference sequence). With 2 bases removed from V and 10 bases from J, the gap between germline ends came to 6 bases. Written as DNA, the CDR3 is TGTGCCAGCAGCTTACTGGGGTCACCCCTCCACTTT. This encodes CASSLLGSPLHF.

The V and J genes are TRBV5-5 and TRBJ2-3; D not resolved. This CDR3 contains 15 residues. Germline values: CDR1 SGHKS, CDR2 YYEKEE (reference sequence). Trimming took 0 bases from V and 6 from J, leaving 14 bases between them. The CDR3 sequence: CASSLVGPPRDTQYF. CDR3 nucleotide sequence: TGTGCCAGCAGCTTGGTGGGTCCCCCTCGTGATACGCAGTATTTT.

The chain carries TRBV6-1 and TRBJ2-1; D is perhaps TRBD2 (7 bases). The V end was cut by 0 bases, the J end by 8 bases, with 14 bases between. CDR1 and CDR2 (germline): MNHNS, SASEGT. CDR3 length: 15 residues. DNA of the CDR3: TGTGCCAGCAGTGAAGCGACGCTAGGGGGGGATGAGCAGTTCTTC. This encodes CASSEATLGGDEQFF.

This rearrangement joins TRBV7-6 to TRBJ1-1, with 11 positions matching TRBD1. V shed 1 base, J shed 8 bases, and the junction held 0 bases outside the gene matches. This CDR3 is built from 13 residues. The germline V gene has CDR1 SGHVS and CDR2 FNYEAQ. CDR3 sequence: CASSLGTGGEAFF. In nucleotides, the CDR3 is TGTGCCAGCAGCTTAGGGACAGGGGGCGAAGCTTTCTTT.

V is TRBV7-3 and J is TRBJ2-2, with D maybe TRBD2 (7 bases). The CDR3 contains 14 residues. The germline V and J ends were trimmed by 5 bases and 7 bases, with 14 bases remaining between them. Germline lookup yields CDR1 SGHTA and CDR2 FQGTGA. CDR3: CASSAAGAYGELFF. CDR3 coding DNA: TGTGCCAGCAGCGCCGCGGGGGCCTACGGGGAGCTGTTTTTT.

The V gene is TRBV5-1, the J gene TRBJ1-3, with TRBD1 matching over 7 bases. The junction had 6 bases not matched to a gene; V was cut back by 0 bases and J by 0 bases. CDR3 length: 17 amino acids. Germline V gene sequence: CDR1 SGHRS, CDR2 YFSETQ. The DNA for the CDR3 is TGCGCCAGCAGCTTGGGCCTCAGGGGGAGCTCTGGAAACACCATATATTTT. Amino acid sequence: CASSLGLRGSSGNTIYF.

CDR3 in amino acids: CSAPTVEAQYF. In DNA, the CDR3 is TGCAGTGCACCGACAGTCGAGGCCCAGTACTTC. This chain links TRBV20-1 with TRBJ2-5, with D maybe TRBD1 (5 bases). Germline CDR1 DFQATT, CDR2 SNEGSKA (reference sequence). The CDR3 spans 11 residues. Trimming pared 6 bases from V and 9 bases from J, leaving 14 bases between.

This clone was detected once. This chain connects TRBV5-1 to TRBJ2-1; TRBD2 matches at 12 bases. Germline V lookup: CDR1 SGHRS, CDR2 YFSETQ. The ends lost 2 bases at V and 8 bases at J; junction bases unmatched: 5. CDR3 length: 15 amino acids. CDR3 sequence (DNA): TGCGCCAGCAGCTTCAGGCTAGCGGGAGGGGATGAGCAGTTCTTC. Amino acid sequence: CASSFRLAGGDEQFF.

The DNA for the CDR3 is TGTGCCAGCAGCTCCCCGGCCGAAAAACTGTTTTTT. Its translation is CASSSPAEKLFF. The J gene is TRBJ1-4, the V gene TRBV5-4; D is uncertain. The CDR3 is 12 residues long. The V and J ends lost 3 bases and 8 bases respectively, with 8 bases between them. Germline CDR1 is SGHNT and CDR2 is YYREEE (reference sequence).

This chain's CDR3 is CASSVGGLNQPQHF. In DNA form, the CDR3 reads TGTGCCAGCAGCGTAGGGGGGTTGAATCAGCCCCAGCATTTT. The chain couples TRBV9 to TRBJ1-5, with D perhaps TRBD1 (5 bases). The germline V gene has CDR1 SGDLS and CDR2 YYNGEE. V lost 0 bases to trimming and J lost 4 bases, with 8 bases between them. The CDR3 totals 14 residues.

The chain employs TRBV6-5 and TRBJ1-2; D not certain. Trimming cost V 6 bases and J 8 bases, with 16 bases left between them. This CDR3 is 13 amino acids long. Germline assignment: CDR1 MNHEY and CDR2 SVGAGI. The CDR3 is CASSQLTFLGYTF. The CDR3 DNA is TGTGCCAGCAGCCAATTGACCTTCCTGGGCTACACCTTC.

This clone occurred once. The rearrangement joins TRBV6-6 to TRBJ1-1; TRBD1 matches at 9 bases. CDR1 and CDR2 (germline): MNHNY, SVGAGI (reference sequence). V lost 0 bases to trimming and J lost 5 bases; unmatched junction nucleotides: 4. CDR3 length equals 15 residues. CDR3: CASSYSGQGKTEAFF. CDR3 nucleotides: TGTGCCAGCAGTTACTCAGGACAGGGGAAAACTGAAGCTTTCTTT.

The rearrangement joins TRBV12-3 or TRBV12-4 to TRBJ2-7; TRBD2 is a possible D gene (6 bases). Trimming cost V 3 bases and J 6 bases, with 12 bases left between them. The CDR3 sequence is 13 residues long. This CDR3 reads CASSFRLATEQYV. DNA for the CDR3: TGTGCCAGCAGTTTTCGGCTAGCGACCGAGCAGTACGTC.

The V and J genes are TRBV6-5 and TRBJ1-5; D not resolved. The ends were cut back, 8 bases at V and 0 bases at J, with 11 bases in the middle. Germline lookup yields CDR1 MNHEY and CDR2 SVGAGI. The CDR3 consists of 14 residues. As DNA, the CDR3 is TGTGCCAGCTCGGACGGGAATAGCAATCAGCCCCAGCATTTT. It translates to CASSDGNSNQPQHF.

This clone came up once. This rearrangement joins TRBV3-1 (or the pseudogene TRBV3-2) to TRBJ1-3; 8 bases are shared with TRBD1. Germline CDR1 LGHDT, CDR2 YNNKEL (reference sequence). J gave up 2 bases and V 3 bases, and 3 bases lay outside the gene matches. This CDR3 has 15 amino acids. CDR3 in amino acids: CASSQMTGAGNTIYF. CDR3 DNA sequence: TGTGCCAGCAGCCAGATGACAGGGGCTGGAAACACCATATATTTT.